Below are 23 T cell receptor beta chains sequenced from a single sample in a study of T-cell memory formation after mild COVID-19. Each CDR3 protein is one row after TCRdb ran MiXCR on the 5' RACE reads. The data hold under 700,000 distinct CDR3 sequences, with around 21% observed a single time. The sequencing sample was made of PBMCs or a T cell subset sorted from them (not recorded which). The origin of the receptors is an adult woman who had mild COVID-19 (a few samples of this study predate the infection). Cell type and time point are not known.

The chain is built from TRBV3-1 and TRBJ1-2; TRBD1 might be the D (6 bases). This CDR3 comprises 14 residues. Trimming left V 4 bases short and J 8 bases short, with 17 bases between. CDR1 and CDR2 (germline): LGHDT, YNNKEL (reference sequence). CDR3 coding DNA: TGTGCCAGCAGCCGCAGGGGAATTTTGGGCGGCTACACCTTC. It yields the protein CASSRRGILGGYTF.

For the CDR3, the DNA is TGTGCCATCAGTGAGTCAATCAGGGACTATGGCTACACCTTC. This gives the protein CAISESIRDYGYTF. V gene TRBV10-3 combines with J gene TRBJ1-2, with D maybe TRBD1 (5 bases). The CDR3 totals 14 residues. V lost 0 bases, J lost 3 bases, and 8 bases lay in between. The germline gives CDR1 ENHRY, CDR2 SYGVKD.

This clonotype has only a few counts. The rearrangement uses TRBV11-2 and TRBJ1-1; 7 bases are a match to TRBD1. V gave up 6 bases and J gave up 1 base; unmatched junction bases: 5. Germline CDR1 and CDR2: SGHAT and FQNNGV. The CDR3 is made up of 14 amino acids. This chain's CDR3 is CASSNRGRNTEAFF. The CDR3 DNA sequence: TGTGCCAGCAGTAACAGGGGCAGGAACACTGAAGCTTTCTTT.

This clonotype was observed a handful of times. J is TRBJ2-7 and V is TRBV6-1; 7 nucleotides align to TRBD2. Germline loops: CDR1 MNHNS, CDR2 SASEGT. The CDR3 runs 13 residues. The ends lost 8 bases at V and 7 bases at J; junction bases unmatched: 11. The CDR3 nucleotides are TGTGCCAGCGGACTAGGGGAAGGAGTGGAGCAGTACTTC. Translation: CASGLGEGVEQYF.

This clonotype came up a few times. This chain links TRBV18 with TRBJ2-3; 8 bases match TRBD2. Looked up from germline, CDR1 is KGHSH and CDR2 is LQKENI. The CDR3 length is 17 residues. With 0 bases clipped from V and 1 base from J, the junction kept 6 bases outside the gene matches. The DNA of the CDR3 is TGTGCCAGCTCACCACCGGTCGGGGGGGCCGGCACAGATACGCAGTATTTT. Its protein is CASSPPVGGAGTDTQYF.

This clonotype was counted a few times. This chain uses TRBV20-1 with TRBJ2-3; D is unresolved. Germline CDR1 reads DFQATT; CDR2 reads SNEGSKA (reference sequence). The CDR3 is 12 residues long. The V end lost 0 bases, the J end lost 6 bases, and 7 bases lay between the germline ends. The CDR3 DNA is TGCAGTGCTAGAGATTGGCCCGATACGCAGTATTTT. It specifies CSARDWPDTQYF.

This clonotype has just a few counts. The rearrangement links TRBV20-1 to TRBJ1-6; D remains unclear. The ends were cut back, 0 bases at V and 9 bases at J, with 15 bases in the middle. This CDR3 contains 15 residues. Germline CDR1 is DFQATT and CDR2 is SNEGSKA (reference sequence). The CDR3 loop reads CSARDINSLGSPLHF. The CDR3 DNA follows: TGCAGTGCTAGAGATATAAACAGCCTTGGTTCACCCCTCCACTTT.

This clonotype was picked up a small number of times. V is TRBV7-9 and J is TRBJ2-1, with D possibly TRBD2 on 6 matching bases. The V gene lost 1 base and the J gene lost 12 bases, with 19 bases spanning the gap. The germline V gene encodes CDR1 SEHNR and CDR2 FQNEAQ (reference sequence). The CDR3 runs to 15 residues. CDR3 nucleotides: TGTGCCAGCAGCTTAGATATAGGCCTCACTAGCACGCAGTTCTTC. This sequence encodes CASSLDIGLTSTQFF.

The rearrangement joins TRBV12-3 or TRBV12-4 to TRBJ2-3; 7 bases agree with TRBD2. V shed 6 bases, J shed 5 bases, and the junction held 11 bases outside the gene matches. The CDR3 runs 15 residues. CDR3 protein: CASSTPGLGGDTQYF. CDR3 DNA sequence: TGTGCCAGCAGCACCCCCGGACTAGGCGGAGATACGCAGTATTTT.

The chain is built from TRBV7-6 and TRBJ2-7; 10 bases match TRBD2. V gave up 7 bases and J gave up 4 bases; unmatched junction bases: 7. Germline CDR1 is SGHVS and CDR2 is FNYEAQ. This CDR3 has 14 amino acids. CDR3 in DNA: TGTGCCAGCACCGGAGAGCGGGAGGGGTACGAGCAGTACTTC. Amino acid sequence: CASTGEREGYEQYF.

This clonotype was detected only a few times. CDR3 loop: CASIDASGSYEQYF. In DNA form, the CDR3 reads TGTGCCAGCATTGATGCTAGCGGGAGTTACGAGCAGTACTTC. The V and J genes are TRBV6-2 or TRBV6-3 and TRBJ2-7, with 10 bases identical to TRBD2. Trimming removed 7 bases from V and 4 bases from J; junction bases left unmatched: 7. The germline V gene encodes CDR1 MNHEY and CDR2 SVGEGT. The CDR3 loop spans 14 amino acids.

V gene TRBV5-4 combines with J gene TRBJ2-3; the D gene is possibly TRBD2 (6 bases). CDR1 is SGHNT, CDR2 YYREEE, per germline (reference sequence). This CDR3 is built from 16 residues. Trimming took off 1 base at V and 1 base at J, with 13 bases between the two ends. CDR3 region: CASSLSLAEGTDTQYF. The DNA for the CDR3 is TGTGCCAGCAGCTTGTCACTAGCCGAGGGCACAGATACGCAGTATTTT.

This clonotype was observed a handful of times. The chain combines TRBV7-9 with TRBJ2-7; unclear D gene. The CDR3 sequence is 13 residues long. Trimming pared 3 bases from V and 4 bases from J, leaving 10 bases between. Per the germline V gene, CDR1 is SEHNR and CDR2 is FQNEAQ (reference sequence). The CDR3 protein is CASSFNPPYEQYF. CDR3 sequence (DNA): TGTGCCAGCAGCTTCAACCCTCCGTACGAGCAGTACTTC.

The chain links TRBV20-1 to TRBJ2-3; D is perhaps TRBD2 (6 bases). With 6 bases removed from V and 4 bases from J, the gap between germline ends came to 17 bases. This CDR3 spans 14 amino acids. Germline-derived CDR1 and CDR2 are DFQATT and SNEGSKA (reference sequence). This chain's CDR3 is CSARERASPDTQYF. The CDR3, as DNA: TGCAGTGCACGGGAGAGAGCATCCCCAGATACGCAGTATTTT.

This clonotype was detected only a few times. The chain employs TRBV20-1 and TRBJ2-3; 13 bases agree with TRBD2. The V gene end was trimmed by 5 bases and the J gene end by 4 bases; junction bases not matched to a gene: 6. The CDR3 spans 15 residues. Per the germline V gene, CDR1 is DFQATT and CDR2 is SNEGSKA (reference sequence). The CDR3 here is CSARGLAGLADTQYF. The CDR3 DNA reads TGCAGTGCTCGGGGACTAGCGGGATTAGCAGATACGCAGTATTTT.

The rearrangement joins TRBV4-3 to TRBJ2-2; tentative D call: TRBD2 (6 bases). The CDR3 is 19 residues long. Trimming stripped 2 bases from V and 0 bases from J, with 19 bases between. Germline values: CDR1 LGHNA, CDR2 YSLEER. CDR3 DNA: TGCGCCAGCAGCCAATGGGAGGCCCTTGGGGGTTCGAACACCGGGGAGCTGTTTTTT. Its protein product is CASSQWEALGGSNTGELFF.

This clonotype was recorded a few times. The rearrangement links TRBV5-1 to TRBJ2-6; either TRBD1 or TRBD2 may supply D (5 bases each). This CDR3 is built from 14 residues. V shed 4 bases and J shed 9 bases, with 14 bases lying between them. CDR1 is SGHRS, CDR2 YFSETQ, per germline. The CDR3 nucleotides are TGCGCCAGCAGCCGGGACCTAGACAACAACGTCCTGACTTTC. Amino acids: CASSRDLDNNVLTF.

The chain employs TRBV9 and TRBJ2-5; 11 bases are a match to TRBD2. From germline, CDR1 is SGDLS and CDR2 YYNGEE. The CDR3 runs to 16 residues. The junction had 10 bases not matched to a gene; V was cut back by 4 bases and J by 5 bases. The CDR3 coding sequence is TGTGCCAGCAGCCCGAGAAGACTAGCGGGGCTGGAGACCCAGTACTTC. Protein: CASSPRRLAGLETQYF. Drawing the rest from reference TRBV9 and TRBJ2-5, the complete variable domain is DSGVTQTPKHLITATGQRVTLRCSPRSGDLSVYWYQQSLDQGLQFLIQYYNGEERAKGNILERFSAQQFPDLHSELNLSSLELGDSALYFCASSPRRLAGLETQYFGPGTRLLVL.

CDR3 bases: TGTGCCAGCAGCCGGTCGAGGGCCACTGAAGCTTTCTTT. Its translation: CASSRSRATEAFF. V and J are TRBV9 and TRBJ1-1; D remains ambiguous. This CDR3 comprises 13 residues. The germline CDR1 and CDR2 sequences are SGDLS and YYNGEE. Trimming cost V 4 bases and J 4 bases, with 11 bases left between them.

The J gene is TRBJ1-2, the V gene TRBV29-1, with a tentative D call TRBD1 (6 bases). The germline gives CDR1 SQVTM, CDR2 ANQGSEA. The CDR3 sequence is 11 residues long. Trimming pared 4 bases from V and 8 bases from J, leaving 11 bases between. The CDR3 region is CSVVQGRGYTF. DNA for the CDR3: TGCAGCGTTGTCCAGGGGCGAGGCTACACCTTC.

This clonotype was recorded a few times. CDR3 coding DNA: TGCAGCGGAAAGCGGGGGGCCTACAATGAGCAGTTCTTC. Translation gives CSGKRGAYNEQFF. The chain is built from TRBV29-1 and TRBJ2-1; 9 bases align to TRBD2. The CDR3 length is 13 residues. Losses at the gene ends were 7 bases for V and 2 bases for J; bases not matched to a gene: 3. The germline CDR1 and CDR2 sequences are SQVTM and ANQGSEA.

This clonotype was counted a few times. The gene calls are TRBV7-9 and TRBJ2-1; D is possibly TRBD1 or TRBD2 (5 bases each). This CDR3 comprises 13 residues. Deletions cut 6 bases from V and 7 bases from J, with 13 bases between. Germline-derived CDR1 and CDR2 are SEHNR and FQNEAQ (reference sequence). CDR3 residues: CASSRDAGNEQFF. For the CDR3, the DNA is TGTGCCAGCAGTAGGGACGCCGGGAATGAGCAGTTCTTC.

The chain has TRBV20-1 and TRBJ2-5, with TRBD2 identical over 8 bases. After removal of 6 bases from V and 1 base from J, the junction contained 7 bases not matched to a gene. Looked up from germline, CDR1 is DFQATT and CDR2 is SNEGSKA (reference sequence). This CDR3 has 14 residues. CDR3 nucleotides: TGCAGTGCGTGGACTAGCTCGAGCCAAGAGACCCAGTACTTC. It is translated as CSAWTSSSQETQYF.